These 21 T cell receptor beta chains were sequenced from one sample in a study of cytomegalovirus exposure and HLA in healthy donors. PCR amplification relied on 60 Vbeta primers (plus 13 Jbeta primers). Here immunoSEQ multiplex PCR was the method, and the copy in TCRdb shows in-frame clones only, minus some. Among over 150,000 clones listed, 75% to 85% were seen once. The sequenced material came from PBMCs. All receptors come from a woman aged 45-59 years in good health and CMV-seronegative.

J is TRBJ2-1 and V is TRBV13, with a possible D match to TRBD1 (6 bases). Germline assignment: CDR1 PRHDT and CDR2 FYEKMQ (reference sequence). Trimming took 8 bases from V and 9 from J, leaving 14 bases between them. The CDR3 runs 12 residues. This CDR3 is CASSTGLGEQFF. The DNA for the CDR3 is TGTGCCAGCTCAACAGGGTTGGGTGAGCAGTTCTTC.

V is TRBV4-3 and J is TRBJ1-5; D unclear. Germline V gene lookup returns CDR1 LGHNA and CDR2 YSLEER. The CDR3 runs 16 residues. Trimming removed 0 bases from V and 0 bases from J, with 9 bases in between. CDR3 protein: CASSQDLTPSNQPQHF. In nucleotides, the CDR3 is TGCGCCAGCAGCCAAGATTTGACACCTAGCAATCAGCCCCAGCATTTT.

The rearrangement uses TRBV19 and TRBJ2-7; 9 nucleotides align to TRBD1. Germline values: CDR1 LNHDA, CDR2 SQIVND (reference sequence). Germline trimming cut 4 bases from V and 4 bases from J; bases unmatched to any gene: 8. The CDR3 extends over 15 amino acids. CDR3 DNA sequence: TGTGCCAGTAGTAAGTCGGGGACAGGGCTATACGAGCAGTACTTC. Its translation is CASSKSGTGLYEQYF.

The chain joins TRBV27 to TRBJ2-1; unclear D gene. The CDR3 contains 14 residues. V shed 11 bases and J shed 0 bases, with 14 bases lying between them. Germline CDR1 reads MNHEY; CDR2 reads SMNVEV (reference sequence). Written as DNA, the CDR3 is TGTGCCTCCGCCCCCTATTCCTCCTACAATGAGCAGTTCTTC. This codes for CASAPYSSYNEQFF.

The chain employs TRBV5-5 and TRBJ1-5; tentative D call: TRBD1 (6 bases). V shed 4 bases and J shed 4 bases, with 12 bases lying between them. Germline V gene data show CDR1 as SGHKS and CDR2 as YYEKEE (reference sequence). This CDR3 is built from 14 residues. The CDR3 sequence is CASSRQTGNQPQHF. CDR3 in DNA: TGTGCCAGCAGCAGGCAGACAGGTAATCAGCCCCAGCATTTT.

The chain recombines TRBV5-6 with TRBJ1-1; D perhaps matches TRBD1 (5 bases). Per the germline V gene, CDR1 is SGHDT and CDR2 is YYEEEE. The CDR3 is 11 amino acids. V lost 4 bases and J 8 bases, leaving 9 bases between the germline ends. The CDR3 coding sequence is TGTGCCAGCAGCGTGACAGAGGAAGCTTTCTTT. Translating it yields CASSVTEEAFF.

This clone appeared once. The chain recombines TRBV6-6 with TRBJ1-2; no reliable D call. Trimming stripped 2 bases from V and 4 bases from J, with 11 bases between. The CDR3 sequence is 14 residues long. Germline V CDR1 and CDR2: MNHNY, SVGAGI (reference sequence). For the CDR3, the DNA is TGTGCCAGCAGTTACGGAGGGAAGGGCTATGGCTACACCTTC. Protein: CASSYGGKGYGYTF.

The chain carries TRBV9 and TRBJ1-2; TRBD1 agrees at 9 bases. The trim removed 4 bases at V and 6 bases at J, leaving 13 bases unmatched. The length of the CDR3 is 16 residues. Per germline, CDR1 SGDLS and CDR2 YYNGEE. The CDR3 region is CASSTTGTGTRDGYTF. For the CDR3, the DNA is TGTGCCAGCAGCACGACCGGGACAGGGACCAGAGATGGCTACACCTTC.

The chain uses TRBV6-5 and TRBJ2-1; D gene unclear. The CDR3 extends over 15 amino acids. The germline gives CDR1 MNHEY, CDR2 SVGAGI. With 0 bases removed from V and 7 bases from J, the gap between germline ends came to 13 bases. Here the CDR3 DNA reads TGTGCCAGCAGTTACTCGGGCGCCAGTTGGAATGAGCAGTTCTTC. Amino acid sequence: CASSYSGASWNEQFF.

The chain employs TRBV2 and TRBJ2-5; D is possibly TRBD1 (5 bases). There are 12 residues in the CDR3. V lost 1 base to trimming and J lost 7 bases, with 7 bases between them. Germline-derived CDR1 and CDR2 are SNHLY and FYNNEI. CDR3 loop: CASSEGGGTQYF. DNA for the CDR3: TGTGCCAGCAGTGAAGGGGGCGGGACCCAGTACTTC.

This clone was picked up one time. The V gene is TRBV11-3, the J gene TRBJ2-2, with TRBD2 as a possible D gene (6 bases). This CDR3 region has 16 residues. CDR1 and CDR2 from the germline V gene are SGHNT and YENEEA. V was clipped by 1 base and J by 3 bases, with 12 bases between them. CDR3 coding DNA: TGTGCCAGCAGCTTAGGAAGGAGGGGTGACACCGGGGAGCTGTTTTTT. Its translation is CASSLGRRGDTGELFF.

This clone was counted between two and nine times. The chain joins TRBV10-2 to TRBJ2-5, with 13 bases that match TRBD2. The CDR3 is made up of 19 amino acids. V shed 6 bases, J shed 1 base, and the junction held 14 bases outside the gene matches. CDR1 and CDR2 from the germline V gene are WSHSY and SAAADI. This chain's CDR3 is CASRQFLLGTSGAQETQYF. CDR3 in DNA: TGCGCCAGCAGACAATTTCTACTGGGGACTAGCGGGGCCCAAGAGACCCAGTACTTC.

The CDR3 protein is CASSIGTSSYEQYF. Written as DNA, the CDR3 is TGTGCCAGTAGTATAGGCACCAGCTCCTACGAGCAGTACTTC. The chain carries TRBV19 and TRBJ2-7; the D is unclear. The CDR3 consists of 14 residues. From germline, CDR1 is LNHDA and CDR2 SQIVND (reference sequence). V was clipped by 1 base and J by 0 bases, with 7 bases between them.

The genes are TRBV6-6 and TRBJ1-2; D might be TRBD1 (6 bases). V lost 7 bases to trimming and J lost 3 bases, with 15 bases between them. The CDR3 is made up of 14 amino acids. CDR1 and CDR2 (germline): MNHNY, SVGAGI (reference sequence). The CDR3 DNA sequence: TGTGCCAGCAAGGGTCAGGGGTACGACTATGGCTACACCTTC. This encodes CASKGQGYDYGYTF.

CDR3 loop: CASSPGGRNQPQHF. CDR3 in DNA: TGTGCCAGTAGTCCAGGGGGCCGCAATCAGCCCCAGCATTTT. This chain connects TRBV19 to TRBJ1-5, with 8 bases aligning to TRBD1. Looked up from germline, CDR1 is LNHDA and CDR2 is SQIVND (reference sequence). The V segment lost 5 bases and the J segment 2 bases; nucleotides outside the gene matches: 2. The CDR3 is made up of 14 amino acids.

The chain couples TRBV2 to TRBJ2-1; 8 nucleotides align to TRBD2. After removal of 6 bases from V and 7 bases from J, the junction contained 11 bases not matched to a gene. The CDR3 spans 15 residues. From germline, CDR1 is SNHLY and CDR2 FYNNEI. CDR3 residues: CASRLWREAVNEQFF. CDR3 sequence (DNA): TGTGCCAGCAGACTCTGGCGGGAGGCCGTTAATGAGCAGTTCTTC.

V usage is TRBV7-9 and J usage is TRBJ1-2; maybe TRBD1 (6 bases). The V end was cut by 6 bases, the J end by 1 base, with 18 bases between. CDR1 and CDR2 (germline): SEHNR, FQNEAQ (reference sequence). The CDR3 has 16 residues. CDR3 DNA: TGTGCCAGCAGATACGTCCCAGCAGGGGTTAACTATGGCTACACCTTC. Amino acid sequence: CASRYVPAGVNYGYTF.

This chain connects TRBV13 to TRBJ2-1; 13 nucleotides line up with TRBD2. Germline CDR1 reads PRHDT; CDR2 reads FYEKMQ (reference sequence). J was trimmed by 8 bases and V by 3 bases; bases with no gene match: 7. The CDR3 has 16 amino acids. CDR3 protein: CASSFPTSGGPDEQFF. In nucleotides, the CDR3 is TGTGCCAGCAGCTTCCCGACTAGCGGGGGGCCAGATGAGCAGTTCTTC.

As DNA, the CDR3 is TGTGCCAGCAGCCCTCGGGGGGGACAAAACAATGAGCAGTTCTTC. It encodes CASSPRGGQNNEQFF. The J gene is TRBJ2-1, the V gene TRBV21-1; the table gives TRBD2 as D, unverified against the DNA. TRBV21-1 is noted as a pseudogene. CDR3 size: 15 residues.

The V gene is TRBV28, the J gene TRBJ1-5, with 10 bases fitting TRBD1. V lost 5 bases and J lost 3; bases outside the gene matches: 4. The CDR3 runs to 15 residues. Per the germline V gene, CDR1 is MDHEN and CDR2 is SYDVKM. Here the CDR3 DNA reads TGTGCCAGCAGTCGAGGACAGGGGGTCAATCAGCCCCAGCATTTT. It specifies CASSRGQGVNQPQHF.

This clone has a handful of counts. The chain employs TRBV11-3 and TRBJ2-2; D remains ambiguous. V lost 5 bases and J lost 8, with 9 bases in between. Germline V gene lookup returns CDR1 SGHNT and CDR2 YENEEA. This CDR3 comprises 12 residues. The CDR3 region is CASSHSEGELFF. The CDR3, as DNA: TGTGCCAGCAGCCATTCTGAGGGGGAGCTGTTTTTT.